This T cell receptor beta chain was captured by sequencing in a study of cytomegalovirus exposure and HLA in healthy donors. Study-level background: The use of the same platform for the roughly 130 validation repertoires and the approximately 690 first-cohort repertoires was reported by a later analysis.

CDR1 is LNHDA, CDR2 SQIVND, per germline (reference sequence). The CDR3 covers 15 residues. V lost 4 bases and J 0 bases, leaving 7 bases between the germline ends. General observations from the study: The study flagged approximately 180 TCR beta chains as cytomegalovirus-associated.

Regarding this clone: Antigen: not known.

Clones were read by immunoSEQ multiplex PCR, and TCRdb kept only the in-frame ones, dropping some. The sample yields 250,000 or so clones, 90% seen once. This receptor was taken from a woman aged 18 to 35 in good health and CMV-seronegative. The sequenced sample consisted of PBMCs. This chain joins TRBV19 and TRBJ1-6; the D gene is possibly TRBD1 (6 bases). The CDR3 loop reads CASSTDSSYNSPLHF. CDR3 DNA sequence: TGTGCCAGTAGTACGGACAGCTCCTATAATTCACCCCTCCACTTT.